This TCR beta chain was sequenced during a study of shared clonotypes between healthy human individuals. From CD4+ cells came CD45RA+ naive and CD45RA-negative memory subsets. Study-level findings and limits: Exclusively blood specimens were collected; tissue repertoires likely differ. Measured sharing among donors was expected to vary with sequencing depth.

The CDR3 is 15 amino acids. The junction had 2 bases not matched to a gene; V was cut back by 4 bases and J by 2 bases. Germline V CDR1 and CDR2: KGHSH, LQKENI. To note about this clone: Its antigen remains unidentified.

DNA at about 210 ng, 25,000 to 30,000 T cell genomes, went into sorted-subset replicate PCRs. Clones were sequenced by immunoSEQ multiplex PCR, and TCRdb holds only the in-frame ones, with some missing. This table holds about 2.4 million clones, more than 90% found once. This rearrangement joins TRBV18 to TRBJ2-1, with 10 bases matching TRBD2. The receptor comes from a man younger than 35 in good health. What was sequenced was naive CD4+ T cells sorted from blood. Stated subset: CD45RA+ positively selected. The CDR3 bases are TGTGCCAGCTCACTAGCGGGGGGCACCTACAATGAGCAGTTCTTC. Residues: CASSLAGGTYNEQFF.